A selection of T cell receptor beta chains follows, all from one sample in a study of blood T cell repertoires in COVID-19. Sequencing was performed with immunoSEQ multiplex PCR; in TCRdb, only in-frame clones are kept and a portion is missing. The data contain 150,000 to 200,000 clones, about nine tenths of them seen just once; the ten biggest clones take up 2.1%. The sample was peripheral blood. Receptor source: a man in his 70s with active or convalescent COVID-19. The CDR3 runs from the conserved cysteine through the conserved F or W. The D gene is left open where the match is weak. A row's size may be missing; if present it is once, few, many or a size class.

>TRBV5-6|TRBJ2-7|TRBD2|.
CASSFPSGSSYEQYF
TGTGCCAGCAGCTTTCCTAGCGGGAGCTCCTACGAGCAGTACTTC
>TRBV30|TRBJ1-1|.|.
CAWSSNWNTEAFF
TGTGCCTGGAGCTCCAACTGGAACACTGAAGCTTTCTTT
>TRBV15|TRBJ2-7|.|.
CATSREYRDTGYEQYF
TGTGCCACCAGCAGAGAATACCGGGACACAGGCTACGAGCAGTACTTC
>TRBV27|TRBJ1-5|TRBD1|.
CASSSGTGGHEPQHF
TGTGCCAGCAGTTCCGGGACAGGGGGGCATGAGCCCCAGCATTTT
>TRBV2|TRBJ1-5|TRBD1|.
CASTWGQTNNQPQHF
TGTGCCAGCACCTGGGGACAGACTAACAATCAGCCCCAGCATTTT
>TRBV9|TRBJ1-1|TRBD1|.
CASSVEGQGETEAFF
TGTGCCAGCAGCGTAGAAGGGCAGGGGGAGACTGAAGCTTTCTTT
>TRBV7-8|TRBJ2-5|.|.
CASSPPAGIETQYF
TGTGCCAGCAGCCCCCCGGCGGGTATTGAGACCCAGTACTTC
>TRBV27|TRBJ2-5|.|few
CASRAGWRETQYF
TGTGCCAGCAGAGCGGGTTGGCGCGAGACCCAGTACTTC
>TRBV12-5|TRBJ2-7|.|.
CASGRLGQQMAYEQYF
TGTGCTAGTGGCCGACTCGGACAGCAGATGGCCTACGAGCAGTACTTC
>TRBV5-1|TRBJ2-1|TRBD1|.
CASSSPTGGAYNEQFF
TGCGCCAGCAGCTCCCCCACAGGGGGCGCCTACAATGAGCAGTTCTTC
>TRBV28|TRBJ2-3|TRBD1|.
CASSPVDREILPDTQYF
TGTGCCAGCAGTCCCGTCGACAGGGAAATCCTACCAGATACGCAGTATTTT
>TRBV11-2|TRBJ1-4|TRBD1|.
CASSTGQGATNEKLFF
TGTGCCAGCAGCACGGGACAGGGAGCAACTAATGAAAAACTGTTTTTT
>TRBV6-5|TRBJ2-1|.|.
CASSSPLHRGKDEQFF
TGTGCCAGCAGTTCCCCCCTGCATAGGGGGAAAGATGAGCAGTTCTTC
>TRBV28|TRBJ1-1|.|.
CASRRTANTEAFF
TGTGCCAGTCGACGGACAGCGAACACTGAAGCTTTCTTT
>TRBV2|TRBJ1-4|.|.
CASVHGTNEKLFF
TGTGCCAGCGTACACGGGACTAATGAAAAACTGTTTTTT